This TCR beta chain came from a study of T cells after yellow fever vaccination. The CDR3 covers 12 residues. V lost 5 bases and J 8 bases, leaving 10 bases between the germline ends. In its sample, this clonotype was seen many times. TCRdb passed the 5' RACE reads through MiXCR, listing each CDR3 protein once. This table holds under 250,000 distinct CDR3 sequences, 6.9% found once. V is TRBV12-3 or TRBV12-4 and J is TRBJ2-1; D is perhaps TRBD2 (5 bases). The material was CD4+ T cells sorted from PBMCs, obtained 15 days after the yellow fever booster vaccination. This sequence was found in a man aged 30 to 45 who received the YFV17D yellow fever vaccine. CDR3 coding DNA: TGTGCCAGCAGTCTCCTGAGGGATGAGCAGTTCTTC. It translates to CASSLLRDEQFF.